These 19 T cell receptor beta chains were all obtained from the same sample, sequenced in a study of a mutant IDH1 vaccine in newly diagnosed glioma. Their target antigens are unknown. Indicated time point: week 47, end of study. Alongside topical imiquimod, each dose of vaccine comprised 300 ug of mutant IDH1 20-mer peptide. Clones were read by immunoSEQ multiplex PCR, and TCRdb kept only the in-frame ones, dropping some. The data hold 10,000 to 15,000 clones, with roughly four fifths observed a single time. Specimen: PBMCs, collected from a glioma patient whose treatment included an IDH1 peptide vaccine. The receptors here all came from a woman aged 40 to 50 with glioma.

V gene TRBV13 combines with J gene TRBJ1-1; 11 bases agree with TRBD1. The CDR3 is made up of 18 amino acids. CDR1 is PRHDT and CDR2 is FYEKMQ in the germline V gene (reference sequence). J gave up 1 base and V 4 bases, and 11 bases lay outside the gene matches. CDR3 amino acids: CASSSGTGGVGWNTEAFF. Written as DNA, the CDR3 is TGTGCCAGCAGCTCAGGGACAGGGGGTGTAGGGTGGAACACTGAAGCTTTCTTT.

The rearrangement links TRBV9 to TRBJ1-4; D unclear. This CDR3 is 16 amino acids long. CDR1 and CDR2 from the germline V gene are SGDLS and YYNGEE. The germline V and J ends were trimmed by 1 base and 0 bases, with 10 bases remaining between them. The CDR3, as DNA: TGTGCCAGCAGCGTATCCGGTTCCCCAACTAATGAAAAACTGTTTTTT. Translating it yields CASSVSGSPTNEKLFF.

This chain joins TRBV5-1 and TRBJ1-2; 9 positions match TRBD1. The CDR3 contains 15 residues. The germline CDR1 and CDR2 sequences are SGHRS and YFSETQ. J gave up 3 bases and V 4 bases, and 7 bases lay outside the gene matches. As DNA, the CDR3 is TGCGCCAGCAGCCAAGGGACAGGGAGGGACTATGGCTACACCTTC. This gives the protein CASSQGTGRDYGYTF.

The chain employs TRBV6-1 and TRBJ1-4, with TRBD1 identical over 7 bases. Germline V gene data show CDR1 as MNHNS and CDR2 as SASEGT. The V segment lost 8 bases and the J segment 8 bases; nucleotides outside the gene matches: 11. The length of the CDR3 is 14 residues. CDR3 in amino acids: CASGPWQGGEKLFF. The CDR3 nucleotides are TGTGCCAGCGGGCCTTGGCAGGGGGGCGAAAAACTGTTTTTT.

This clone was observed a single time. This chain links TRBV28 with TRBJ1-4; tentative D call: TRBD1 (6 bases). Per germline, CDR1 MDHEN and CDR2 SYDVKM. The CDR3 sequence is 16 residues long. Deletions cut 6 bases from V and 3 bases from J, with 17 bases between. The CDR3 region is CASRDLSRTANEKLFF. Written as DNA, the CDR3 is TGTGCCAGCAGAGACCTTTCGAGGACAGCTAATGAAAAACTGTTTTTT.

The J gene is TRBJ2-7, the V gene TRBV10-3; D perhaps matches TRBD1 (6 bases). V was cut by 5 bases and J by 0 bases, with 11 bases left in between. The CDR3 loop spans 14 amino acids. CDR1 ENHRY and CDR2 SYGVKD come from the germline V gene. CDR3 sequence reads: CAISPRGTSYEQYF. The CDR3 nucleotides read TGTGCCATCAGTCCCAGGGGCACCTCCTACGAGCAGTACTTC.

This clone came up a few times. This sequence joins TRBV12-1 and TRBJ2-1. TRBV12-1 is given as a pseudogene. This CDR3 has 13 residues. CDR3 nucleotides: TGTGCCAGCAGCTCCGGGCCCTGCTATGAGCAGTTCTTC. This translates into CASSSGPCYEQFF.

This rearrangement joins TRBV4-1 to TRBJ1-5, with TRBD1 matching over 8 bases. Germline V gene data show CDR1 as MGHRA and CDR2 as YSYEKL. V shed 1 base and J 8 bases; nucleotides not matched to a gene: 16. CDR3 size: 18 residues. As DNA, the CDR3 is TGCGCCAGCAGCCAAGGTTCGGTAATTGGGACAGGATTCGAGCCCCAGCATTTT. It translates to CASSQGSVIGTGFEPQHF.

V gene TRBV5-8 combines with J gene TRBJ1-1, with 8 positions matching TRBD1. The CDR3 extends over 15 amino acids. V was pared by 1 base and J by 3 bases, with 5 bases of the junction left unmatched. CDR1 is SGHTS, CDR2 YDEGEE, per germline. The CDR3 nucleotides read TGTGCCAGCAGCTTGATCAGGGGGCTGGACACTGAAGCTTTCTTT. Its protein is CASSLIRGLDTEAFF.

The chain is built from TRBV18 and TRBJ1-3; D is ambiguous. CDR3 size: 10 residues. Trimming stripped 6 bases from V and 9 bases from J, with 6 bases between. The germline V gene has CDR1 KGHSH and CDR2 LQKENI. The CDR3 region is CASSESTIYF. DNA for the CDR3: TGTGCCAGCTCCGAGAGCACCATATATTTT.

The chain employs TRBV5-1 and TRBJ1-2; D ambiguous. CDR3 length: 14 amino acids. Deletions cut 5 bases from V and 10 bases from J, with 21 bases between. Germline V gene lookup returns CDR1 SGHRS and CDR2 YFSETQ. CDR3 sequence reads: CASREGAGALLYTF. The CDR3 region has the DNA TGCGCCAGCAGAGAGGGCGCCGGAGCCCTTCTCTACACCTTC.

This chain uses TRBV25-1 with TRBJ2-5; 8 bases align to TRBD2. Trimming cost V 5 bases and J 5 bases; bases outside gene matches: 10. This CDR3 contains 15 residues. Germline loops: CDR1 MGHDK, CDR2 SYGVNS. The CDR3 is CASSTRSGSLETQYF. As DNA, the CDR3 is TGTGCCAGCAGTACGAGGAGCGGGAGTCTGGAGACCCAGTACTTC.

The chain has TRBV12-2 and TRBJ1-2; the D call of TRBD1 is as the table states it, not checked on the DNA. TRBV12-2 is described as a pseudogene. The CDR3 sequence is 16 residues long. The DNA of the CDR3 is TGTGCAAGTCGCTCCAGGTCCAGGGGTATTTACTATGGCTACACCTTC. Protein: CASRSRSRGIYYGYTF.

The rearrangement joins TRBV7-2 to TRBJ2-3; 14 positions match TRBD2. The junction had 7 bases not matched to a gene; V was cut back by 3 bases and J by 8 bases. This CDR3 spans 16 amino acids. Germline V gives CDR1 SGHTA, CDR2 FQGNSA. The CDR3: CASSLGLAGAEGTQYF. The DNA of the CDR3 is TGTGCCAGCAGCTTGGGACTAGCGGGGGCCGAGGGTACGCAGTATTTT.

This clone was counted a single time. J is TRBJ2-3 and V is TRBV6-5; D gene unclear. The CDR3 sequence is 15 residues long. Deletions cut 6 bases from V and 6 bases from J, with 19 bases between. CDR1 is MNHEY and CDR2 is SVGAGI in the germline V gene. The CDR3 loop is CASSRAPRDPDTQYF. Here the CDR3 DNA reads TGTGCCAGCAGCCGGGCGCCAAGGGATCCGGATACGCAGTATTTT.

This clone was recorded a few times. The rearrangement joins TRBV5-1 to TRBJ1-1, with TRBD1 as a possible D gene (5 bases). Germline CDR1 SGHRS, CDR2 YFSETQ. With 0 bases removed from V and 3 bases from J, the gap between germline ends came to 9 bases. The CDR3 runs to 14 residues. Here the CDR3 reads CASSLVGGDTEAFF. The DNA for the CDR3 is TGCGCCAGCAGCTTGGTGGGGGGGGACACTGAAGCTTTCTTT. Supplemented by reference TRBV5-1 and TRBJ1-1, the full variable domain reads KAGVTQTPRYLIKTRGQQVTLSCSPISGHRSVSWYQQTPGQGLQFLFEYFSETQRNKGNFPGRFSGRQFSNSRSEMNVSTLELGDSALYLCASSLVGGDTEAFFGQGTRLTVV.

This clone is medium-sized within its sample. This rearrangement joins TRBV9 to TRBJ1-2, with TRBD1 matching over 7 bases. This CDR3 region has 16 residues. In germline, CDR1 is SGDLS, CDR2 YYNGEE. Losses at the gene ends were 4 bases for V and 1 base for J; bases not matched to a gene: 10. The CDR3 spells CASSPRGGDSNYGYTF. As DNA, the CDR3 is TGTGCCAGCAGCCCCAGGGGGGGGGACAGTAACTATGGCTACACCTTC.

The chain combines TRBV4-3 with TRBJ1-4; tentatively, D is TRBD1 (6 bases). CDR1 is LGHNA and CDR2 is YSLEER in the germline V gene. The CDR3 sequence is 16 residues long. V lost 0 bases to trimming and J lost 6 bases, with 14 bases between them. CDR3 region: CASSQDHAGEYEKLFF. The CDR3 region has the DNA TGCGCCAGCAGCCAAGATCACGCAGGGGAATATGAAAAACTGTTTTTT.

The J gene is TRBJ1-1, the V gene TRBV7-9; D might be TRBD1 (5 bases). The CDR3 consists of 14 residues. Trimming cost V 3 bases and J 3 bases, with 11 bases left between them. CDR1 is SEHNR and CDR2 is FQNEAQ in the germline V gene (reference sequence). The CDR3 region is CASSLGGRDTEAFF. The DNA of the CDR3 is TGTGCCAGCAGCTTGGGGGGAAGGGACACTGAAGCTTTCTTT. The variable domain in full, completed from reference TRBV7-9 and TRBJ1-1, reads DTGVSQNPRHKITKRGQNVTFRCDPISEHNRLYWYRQTLGQGPEFLTYFQNEAQLEKSRLLSDRFSAERPKGSFSTLEIQRTEQGDSAMYLCASSLGGRDTEAFFGQGTRLTVV.